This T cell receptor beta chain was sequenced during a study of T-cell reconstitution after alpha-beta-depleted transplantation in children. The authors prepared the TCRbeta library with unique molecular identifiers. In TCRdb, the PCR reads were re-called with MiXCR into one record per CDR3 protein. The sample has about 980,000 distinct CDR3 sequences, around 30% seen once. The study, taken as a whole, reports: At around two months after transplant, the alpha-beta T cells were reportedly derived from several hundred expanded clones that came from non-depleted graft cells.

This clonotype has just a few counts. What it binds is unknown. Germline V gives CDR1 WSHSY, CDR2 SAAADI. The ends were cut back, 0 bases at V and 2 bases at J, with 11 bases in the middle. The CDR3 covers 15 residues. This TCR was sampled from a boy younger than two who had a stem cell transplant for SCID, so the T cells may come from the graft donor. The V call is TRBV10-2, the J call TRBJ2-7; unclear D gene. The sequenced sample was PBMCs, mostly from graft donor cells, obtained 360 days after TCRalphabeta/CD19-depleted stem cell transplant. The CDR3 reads CASSESVSFPYEQYF. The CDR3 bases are TGCGCCAGCAGTGAGTCGGTCAGTTTCCCCTACGAGCAGTACTTC.